A single sample gave rise to the 23 T cell receptor beta chains below, sequenced in a study of blood T cell repertoires in COVID-19. Assay used: immunoSEQ multiplex PCR; TCRdb lists only in-frame clones, some missing. The profile shows around 250,000 clones, 90% to 95% of them singletons. The sample taken for sequencing was PBMCs or T cells enriched from blood (not recorded which). The receptor source for this set is a human donor in a cohort exposed to, infected with or recovered from COVID-19 (not recorded which). The donor label of this sample is uncertain.

J is TRBJ2-2 and V is TRBV7-9; 15 nucleotides match TRBD2. The V gene end was trimmed by 4 bases and the J gene end by 10 bases; junction bases not matched to a gene: 10. This CDR3 is 17 amino acids long. Germline loops: CDR1 SEHNR, CDR2 FQNEAQ (reference sequence). The CDR3 here is CASSSPRTSGGAAELFF. CDR3 DNA: TGTGCCAGCAGCTCACCCAGGACTAGCGGGGGGGCTGCGGAGCTGTTTTTT.

This chain joins TRBV11-2 and TRBJ1-3; D is unclear. This CDR3 is 17 amino acids long. Per the germline V gene, CDR1 is SGHAT and CDR2 is FQNNGV. V was cut by 1 base and J by 0 bases, with 13 bases left in between. The CDR3 DNA reads TGTGCCAGCAGCTTAGTTTCTAACAGCCTCTCTGGAAACACCATATATTTT. Translated, it gives CASSLVSNSLSGNTIYF.

The rearrangement links TRBV6-6 to TRBJ2-7; D remains unclear. V lost 2 bases, J lost 9 bases, and 11 bases lay in between. Germline CDR1 MNHNY, CDR2 SVGAGI (reference sequence). There are 12 residues in the CDR3. CDR3 protein: CASSYRPTGQYF. The CDR3 coding sequence is TGTGCCAGCAGTTACCGCCCGACGGGGCAGTACTTC.

The chain carries TRBV7-9 and TRBJ2-3; 8 bases fit TRBD1. The V segment lost 2 bases and the J segment 1 base; nucleotides outside the gene matches: 11. CDR3 size: 18 residues. Per the germline V gene, CDR1 is SEHNR and CDR2 is FQNEAQ (reference sequence). CDR3 in DNA: TGTGCCAGCAGCTTATTGGGACAGGTCCGAGCAGGCACAGATACGCAGTATTTT. It translates to CASSLLGQVRAGTDTQYF.

The chain links TRBV5-8 to TRBJ2-7, with D possibly TRBD1 on 6 matching bases. CDR1 SGHTS and CDR2 YDEGEE come from the germline V gene. The CDR3 is 14 amino acids. Trimming left V 4 bases short and J 7 bases short, with 18 bases between. For the CDR3, the DNA is TGTGCCAGCAGCAAGGAGACAGGACTGGGGGAGCAGTACTTC. This sequence encodes CASSKETGLGEQYF.

This chain uses TRBV5-1 with TRBJ2-3, with TRBD1 matching 7 bases. The CDR3 totals 14 residues. The germline V gene has CDR1 SGHRS and CDR2 YFSETQ. V shed 4 bases and J 4 bases; nucleotides not matched to a gene: 6. The DNA of the CDR3 is TGCGCCAGCAGCCCAGCGACAGGGTCAGATACGCAGTATTTT. Translating gives CASSPATGSDTQYF.

This sequence joins TRBV27 and TRBJ1-3; 7 bases line up with TRBD1. Germline V gene sequence: CDR1 MNHEY, CDR2 SMNVEV (reference sequence). Germline trimming cut 4 bases from V and 2 bases from J; bases unmatched to any gene: 8. The CDR3 length is 16 residues. The CDR3 is CASSSGTEGTGNTIYF. CDR3 coding DNA: TGTGCCAGCAGTTCTGGGACAGAGGGCACTGGAAACACCATATATTTT.

CDR3 sequence (DNA): TGTGCCAGCAGTTTCGGGGGGAGGACCGGGGAGCTGTTTTTT. Its protein product is CASSFGGRTGELFF. This rearrangement joins TRBV6-2 or TRBV6-3 to TRBJ2-2; 7 nucleotides align to TRBD2. The J segment lost 5 bases and the V segment lost 4 bases, leaving 4 bases of the junction unmatched. Looked up from germline, CDR1 is MNHEY and CDR2 is SVGEGT. This CDR3 spans 14 amino acids.

This rearrangement joins TRBV19 to TRBJ1-2; weak D call: TRBD1 (5 bases). Trimming cost V 10 bases and J 6 bases, with 15 bases left between them. CDR3 length equals 12 residues. Germline CDR1 is LNHDA and CDR2 is SQIVND (reference sequence). CDR3 residues: CATSRRGNGYTF. CDR3 in DNA: TGTGCCACCAGCCGACGGGGGAATGGCTACACCTTC.

The chain recombines TRBV9 with TRBJ2-3; possible D gene TRBD1, 5 bases. V dropped 4 bases and J dropped 3 bases, with 9 bases sitting between them. CDR1 and CDR2 from the germline V gene are SGDLS and YYNGEE. The CDR3 is 13 residues long. Here the CDR3 DNA reads TGTGCCAGCAGCTTGGGGCGAACAGATACGCAGTATTTT. Amino acid sequence: CASSLGRTDTQYF.

The chain couples TRBV19 to TRBJ1-5, with D hard to call. This CDR3 comprises 15 residues. From germline, CDR1 is LNHDA and CDR2 SQIVND (reference sequence). V lost 0 bases to trimming and J lost 3 bases, with 9 bases between them. The CDR3 bases are TGTGCCAGTAGTATAGATAATCGAGTCAATCAGCCCCAGCATTTT. This codes for CASSIDNRVNQPQHF. Filled out from reference TRBV19 and TRBJ1-5, the complete variable domain reads DGGITQSPKYLFRKEGQNVTLSCEQNLNHDAMYWYRQDPGQGLRLIYYSQIVNDFQKGDIAEGYSVSREKKESFPLTVTSAQKNPTAFYLCASSIDNRVNQPQHFGDGTRLSIL.

The chain links TRBV24-1 to TRBJ2-2; no firm D call. The germline CDR1 and CDR2 sequences are KGHDR and SFDVKD. This CDR3 has 12 amino acids. Trimming stripped 5 bases from V and 7 bases from J, with 7 bases between. The CDR3 DNA sequence: TGTGCCACCAGTGCCCTGTACGGGGAGCTGTTTTTT. Translating gives CATSALYGELFF.

The V call is TRBV5-8, the J call TRBJ1-1; 7 bases are a match to TRBD1. The CDR3 is 15 residues long. J was trimmed by 3 bases and V by 4 bases; bases with no gene match: 9. Germline CDR1 SGHTS, CDR2 YDEGEE. The CDR3 is CASSKGDREDTEAFF. The CDR3 DNA is TGTGCCAGCAGCAAGGGAGACAGGGAGGACACTGAAGCTTTCTTT.

J is TRBJ1-1 and V is TRBV7-3; 8 bases line up with TRBD1. V lost 3 bases to trimming and J lost 4 bases; unmatched junction nucleotides: 1. Germline lookup yields CDR1 SGHTA and CDR2 FQGTGA. This CDR3 has 13 amino acids. The chain's CDR3 is CASSFTGGTEAFF. The CDR3 nucleotides read TGTGCCAGCAGCTTCACAGGGGGCACTGAAGCTTTCTTT.

This chain uses TRBV23-1 with TRBJ2-2, with a possible D match to TRBD1 (5 bases). TRBV23-1 is given ORF status, its function remaining uncertain. The CDR3 contains 14 residues. V was pared by 11 bases and J by 2 bases, with 15 bases between. In DNA form, the CDR3 reads TGCGCCGTACAGGACCAATCCAACACCGGGGAGCTGTTTTTT. Translating gives CAVQDQSNTGELFF.

The chain employs TRBV6-5 and TRBJ2-5; 7 bases line up with TRBD2. The trim removed 6 bases at V and 3 bases at J, leaving 10 bases unmatched. The germline V gene has CDR1 MNHEY and CDR2 SVGAGI. The CDR3 spans 15 residues. As DNA, the CDR3 is TGTGCCAGCAGGTCGTCGGGACTACCCGAAGAGACCCAGTACTTC. Residues: CASRSSGLPEETQYF.

The CDR3 loop is CASSAGHLSYEQYF. CDR3 coding DNA: TGTGCCAGCAGCGCTGGACATCTCTCCTACGAGCAGTACTTC. The chain couples TRBV9 to TRBJ2-7; a weak D match, TRBD1 (5 bases). Trimming took 3 bases from V and 0 from J, leaving 10 bases between them. Germline CDR1 reads SGDLS; CDR2 reads YYNGEE. This CDR3 spans 14 amino acids.

The chain carries TRBV6-1 and TRBJ2-3; no clear D. Germline CDR1 and CDR2: MNHNS and SASEGT. The V and J ends lost 2 bases and 1 base respectively, with 10 bases between them. The CDR3 consists of 15 residues. The CDR3 DNA is TGTGCCAGCAGTGAAAGGCCAGGCCGCACAGATACGCAGTATTTT. It specifies CASSERPGRTDTQYF.

The chain combines TRBV18 with TRBJ2-5; D might be TRBD1 (6 bases). Germline-derived CDR1 and CDR2 are KGHSH and LQKENI. V shed 3 bases and J shed 2 bases, with 13 bases lying between them. This CDR3 comprises 15 residues. CDR3 nucleotide sequence: TGTGCCAGCTCACCGTCTTCGGACAGACAAGAGACCCAGTACTTC. This gives the protein CASSPSSDRQETQYF.

J is TRBJ1-1 and V is TRBV19; 7 bases fit TRBD1. Germline CDR1 LNHDA, CDR2 SQIVND (reference sequence). The CDR3 has 16 residues. Trimming at V came to 5 bases and at J to 0 bases, leaving 9 bases not matched to a gene. The CDR3 loop reads CASSPGTALMNTEAFF. CDR3 DNA sequence: TGTGCCAGTAGTCCAGGGACAGCTCTTATGAACACTGAAGCTTTCTTT.

This CDR3 is CASSPMGTSASFYGYTF. The CDR3 region has the DNA TGTGCCAGCAGTCCTATGGGGACTTCCGCCTCTTTTTATGGCTACACCTTC. The chain uses TRBV27 and TRBJ1-2, with TRBD1 as a possible D gene (5 bases). V was pared by 5 bases and J by 5 bases, with 24 bases between. CDR1 and CDR2 from the germline V gene are MNHEY and SMNVEV (reference sequence). The CDR3 consists of 17 residues.

CDR3 protein: CASSPPGTGGVGYGYTF. The CDR3 DNA is TGTGCCAGCTCACCACCCGGGACAGGGGGCGTCGGCTATGGCTACACCTTC. The V gene is TRBV18, the J gene TRBJ1-2, with 12 nucleotides matching TRBD1. Germline V gene lookup returns CDR1 KGHSH and CDR2 LQKENI. The trim removed 0 bases at V and 4 bases at J, leaving 6 bases unmatched. CDR3 size: 17 residues. Using reference TRBV18 and TRBJ1-2 for the parts outside the CDR3, the full variable domain is NAGVMQNPRHLVRRRGQEARLRCSPMKGHSHVYWYRQLPEEGLKFMVYLQKENIIDESGMPKERFSAEFPKEGPSILRIQQVVRGDSAAYFCASSPPGTGGVGYGYTFGSGTRLTVV.

This chain uses TRBV9 with TRBJ2-7, with D unclear. The CDR3 has 15 residues. V was cut by 0 bases and J by 0 bases, with 10 bases left in between. Germline V gene lookup returns CDR1 SGDLS and CDR2 YYNGEE. The CDR3 sequence: CASSVEVASSYEQYF. The CDR3 DNA reads as TGTGCCAGCAGCGTAGAAGTAGCTAGCTCCTACGAGCAGTACTTC.